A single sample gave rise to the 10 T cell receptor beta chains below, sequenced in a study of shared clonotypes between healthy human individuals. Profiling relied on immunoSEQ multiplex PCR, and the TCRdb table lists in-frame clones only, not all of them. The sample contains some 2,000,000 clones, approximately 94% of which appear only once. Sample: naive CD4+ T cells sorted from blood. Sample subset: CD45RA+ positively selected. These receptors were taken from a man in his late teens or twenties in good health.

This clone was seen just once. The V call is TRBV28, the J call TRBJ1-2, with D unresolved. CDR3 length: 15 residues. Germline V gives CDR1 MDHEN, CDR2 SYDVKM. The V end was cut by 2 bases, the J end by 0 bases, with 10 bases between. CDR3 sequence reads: CASSLATLTNYGYTF. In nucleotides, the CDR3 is TGTGCCAGCAGTTTAGCAACTTTGACTAACTATGGCTACACCTTC.

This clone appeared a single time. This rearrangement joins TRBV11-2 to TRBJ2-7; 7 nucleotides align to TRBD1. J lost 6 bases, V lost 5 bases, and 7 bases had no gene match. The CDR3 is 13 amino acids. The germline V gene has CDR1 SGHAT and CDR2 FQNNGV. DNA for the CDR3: TGTGCCAGCAGCGTGACAGGGATAGGCGAGCAGTACTTC. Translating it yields CASSVTGIGEQYF.

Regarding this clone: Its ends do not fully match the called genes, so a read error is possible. CDR3 sequence reads: CASSPGPNTGELFF. CDR3 in DNA: TGTGCTAGCAGCCCCGGGCCGAACACCGGGGAGCTGTTTTTT. The rearrangement uses TRBV7-7 and TRBJ2-2; D is ambiguous. Germline CDR1 SSHAT, CDR2 FNYEAQ (reference sequence). The CDR3 is 14 amino acids.

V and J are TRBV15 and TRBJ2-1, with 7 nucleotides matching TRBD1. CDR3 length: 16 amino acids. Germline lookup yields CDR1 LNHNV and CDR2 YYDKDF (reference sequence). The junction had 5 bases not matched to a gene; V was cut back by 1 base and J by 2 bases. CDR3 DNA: TGTGCCACCAGCAGAGCCGGGACAGCCACCTACAATGAGCAGTTCTTC. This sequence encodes CATSRAGTATYNEQFF.

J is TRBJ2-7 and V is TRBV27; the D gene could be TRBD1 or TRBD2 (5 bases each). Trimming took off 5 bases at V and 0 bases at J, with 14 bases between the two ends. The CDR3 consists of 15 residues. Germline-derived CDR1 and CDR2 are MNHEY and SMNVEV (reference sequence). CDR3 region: CASSRDGHPSYEQYF. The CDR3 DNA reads TGTGCCAGCAGTAGGGACGGGCACCCCTCCTACGAGCAGTACTTC.

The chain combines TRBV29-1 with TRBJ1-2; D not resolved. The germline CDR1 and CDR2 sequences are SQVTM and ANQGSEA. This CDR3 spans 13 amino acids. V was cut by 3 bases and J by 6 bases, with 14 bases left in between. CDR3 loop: CSVDRTAANGYTF. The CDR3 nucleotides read TGCAGCGTTGATAGGACGGCAGCTAATGGCTACACCTTC. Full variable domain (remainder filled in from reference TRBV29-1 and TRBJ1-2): SAVISQKPSRDICQRGTSLTIQCQVDSQVTMMFWYRQQPGQSLTLIATANQGSEATYESGFVIDKFPISRPNLTFSTLTVSNMSPEDSSIYLCSVDRTAANGYTFGSGTRLTVV.

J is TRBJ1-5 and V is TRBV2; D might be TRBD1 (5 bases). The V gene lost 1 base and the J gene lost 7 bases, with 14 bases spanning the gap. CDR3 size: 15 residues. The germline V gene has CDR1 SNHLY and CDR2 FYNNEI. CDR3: CASSEDAGNGQPQHF. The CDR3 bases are TGTGCCAGCAGTGAAGACGCAGGGAATGGGCAGCCCCAGCATTTT. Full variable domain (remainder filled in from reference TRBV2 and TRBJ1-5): EPEVTQTPSHQVTQMGQEVILRCVPISNHLYFYWYRQILGQKVEFLVSFYNNEISEKSEIFDDQFSVERPDGSNFTLKIRSTKLEDSAMYFCASSEDAGNGQPQHFGDGTRLSIL.

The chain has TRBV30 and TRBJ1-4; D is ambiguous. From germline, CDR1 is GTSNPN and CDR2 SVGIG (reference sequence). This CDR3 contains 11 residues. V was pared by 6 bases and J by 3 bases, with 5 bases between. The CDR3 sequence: CACSPNEKLFF. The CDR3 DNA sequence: TGTGCCTGTTCCCCTAATGAAAAACTGTTTTTT.

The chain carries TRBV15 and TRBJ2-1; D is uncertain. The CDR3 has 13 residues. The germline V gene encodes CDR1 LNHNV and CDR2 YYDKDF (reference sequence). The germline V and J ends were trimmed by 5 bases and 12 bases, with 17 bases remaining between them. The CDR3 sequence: CATSAASALPQFF. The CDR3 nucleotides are TGTGCCACCAGCGCTGCGTCGGCGCTACCGCAGTTCTTC.

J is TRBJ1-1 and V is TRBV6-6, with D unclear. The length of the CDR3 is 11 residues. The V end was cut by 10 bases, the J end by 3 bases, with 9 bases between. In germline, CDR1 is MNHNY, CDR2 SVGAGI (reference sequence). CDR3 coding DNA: TGTGCCACAGCTCTCTACACTGAAGCTTTCTTT. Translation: CATALYTEAFF.